This T cell receptor beta chain was identified in a study of blood T cell repertoires in COVID-19. Sequenced by immunoSEQ multiplex PCR; TCRdb stores in-frame clones only, minus some. The table records 50,000 to 70,000 clones, roughly 70% of them present only once. The CDR3 extends over 13 amino acids. CDR1 is MDHEN and CDR2 is SYDVKM in the germline V gene. The V end was cut by 7 bases, the J end by 7 bases, with 13 bases between. This clonotype was obtained from a woman aged 55-69 years who had been exposed to COVID-19. The sequenced sample was PBMCs or T cells enriched from blood (not recorded which). The chain combines TRBV28 with TRBJ1-4, with D uncertain. CDR3 protein: CASTLGSGEKLFF. In nucleotides, the CDR3 is TGTGCCAGCACTTTGGGGAGTGGTGAAAAACTGTTTTTT.